A single sample gave rise to the 28 T cell receptor beta chains below, sequenced in a study of blood T cell repertoires in COVID-19. Method: immunoSEQ multiplex PCR; TCRdb's copy keeps in-frame clones and lacks some. Of around 80,000 clones in the sample, about 89% were seen once. Sequenced sample: peripheral blood. These receptors were collected from a man aged 55 to 70 with acute or convalescent COVID-19.

This chain connects TRBV5-1 to TRBJ2-7; 7 bases match TRBD1. This CDR3 contains 15 residues. V trimming: 4 bases; J trimming: 0 bases; junction bases outside the gene matches: 7. The V gene's germline CDR1 is SGHRS and CDR2 YFSETQ. In DNA, the CDR3 is TGCGCCAGCAGCCAAATGGGACAGAGCTCCTACGAGCAGTACTTC. Translating gives CASSQMGQSSYEQYF.

The gene calls are TRBV5-1 and TRBJ2-5; 8 positions agree with TRBD2. The junction had 1 base not matched to a gene; V was cut back by 0 bases and J by 3 bases. The length of the CDR3 is 14 residues. Germline values: CDR1 SGHRS, CDR2 YFSETQ. This CDR3 reads CASSLGLAKETQYF. The CDR3, as DNA: TGCGCCAGCAGCTTGGGACTAGCGAAAGAGACCCAGTACTTC.

This chain uses TRBV5-1 with TRBJ2-5, with 8 nucleotides matching TRBD2. Per the germline V gene, CDR1 is SGHRS and CDR2 is YFSETQ. J was trimmed by 0 bases and V by 3 bases; bases with no gene match: 13. This CDR3 comprises 18 residues. The CDR3 sequence is CASSSGGDPASYQETQYF. CDR3 DNA sequence: TGCGCCAGCAGCTCGGGGGGGGACCCCGCCTCGTACCAAGAGACCCAGTACTTC.

The rearrangement uses TRBV14 and TRBJ2-3; D is possibly TRBD2 (6 bases). Germline V gives CDR1 SGHDN, CDR2 FVKESK. V lost 4 bases and J lost 2, with 10 bases in between. This CDR3 is built from 14 residues. Here the CDR3 DNA reads TGTGCCAGCAGCCTGGGACTTTCCACAGATACGCAGTATTTT. It encodes CASSLGLSTDTQYF.

The chain links TRBV29-1 to TRBJ1-2; 9 nucleotides match TRBD1. CDR1 and CDR2 (germline): SQVTM, ANQGSEA. CDR3 length: 13 residues. V trimming: 5 bases; J trimming: 4 bases; junction bases outside the gene matches: 5. The DNA of the CDR3 is TGCAGCGTTCCGGGACAGGGCCTCTATGGCTACACCTTC. It specifies CSVPGQGLYGYTF. The variable domain in full, completed from reference TRBV29-1 and TRBJ1-2, reads SAVISQKPSRDICQRGTSLTIQCQVDSQVTMMFWYRQQPGQSLTLIATANQGSEATYESGFVIDKFPISRPNLTFSTLTVSNMSPEDSSIYLCSVPGQGLYGYTFGSGTRLTVV.

The chain is built from TRBV5-1 and TRBJ2-5; D is ambiguous. CDR3 length: 13 residues. Trimming pared 0 bases from V and 2 bases from J, leaving 5 bases between. In germline, CDR1 is SGHRS, CDR2 YFSETQ. CDR3 bases: TGCGCCAGCAGCTTGGATCAGCAAGAGACCCAGTACTTC. Its protein product is CASSLDQQETQYF.

The rearrangement links TRBV10-2 to TRBJ2-7, with TRBD2 matching 11 bases. Germline values: CDR1 WSHSY, CDR2 SAAADI. Trimming at V came to 8 bases and at J to 2 bases, leaving 5 bases not matched to a gene. The CDR3 sequence is 14 residues long. The CDR3 nucleotides are TGCGCCAGCCACCGACTAGCGGGGACCTACGAGCAGTACTTC. Amino acid sequence: CASHRLAGTYEQYF.

Many counts were recorded for this clone. This chain joins TRBV4-1 and TRBJ1-6; D gene uncertain. The CDR3 totals 15 residues. CDR1 MGHRA and CDR2 YSYEKL come from the germline V gene. The germline V and J ends were trimmed by 0 bases and 6 bases, with 9 bases remaining between them. CDR3 coding DNA: TGCGCCAGCAGCCAAGACCCCATTCCTAATTCACCCCTCCACTTT. Amino acids: CASSQDPIPNSPLHF.

The J gene is TRBJ1-3, the V gene TRBV11-3; tentative D call: TRBD1 (5 bases). The V gene lost 2 bases and the J gene lost 4 bases, with 9 bases spanning the gap. The CDR3 is 14 amino acids. Germline assignment: CDR1 SGHNT and CDR2 YENEEA. Written as DNA, the CDR3 is TGTGCCAGCAGCTTAAGGGGAGGCGGAAACACCATATATTTT. As protein: CASSLRGGGNTIYF.

This clone was picked up one time. The chain is built from TRBV3-1 (or the pseudogene TRBV3-2) and TRBJ1-5; a possible D gene is TRBD1 (5 bases). CDR1 and CDR2 (germline): LGHDT, YNNKEL (reference sequence). The CDR3 is 14 residues long. V lost 1 base to trimming and J lost 5 bases, with 9 bases between them. CDR3: CASSQGRGYQPQHF. In DNA, the CDR3 is TGTGCCAGCAGCCAAGGGAGGGGCTATCAGCCCCAGCATTTT.

The V call is TRBV5-1, the J call TRBJ2-1; 9 bases map to TRBD2. The ends lost 2 bases at V and 10 bases at J; junction bases unmatched: 7. This CDR3 is built from 14 residues. The germline CDR1 and CDR2 sequences are SGHRS and YFSETQ. CDR3 bases: TGCGCCAGCAGCTTTGCGGGGGGGCCACGGGAGCAGTTCTTC. This codes for CASSFAGGPREQFF. Combining the CDR3 with reference TRBV5-1 and TRBJ2-1 gives the whole variable domain KAGVTQTPRYLIKTRGQQVTLSCSPISGHRSVSWYQQTPGQGLQFLFEYFSETQRNKGNFPGRFSGRQFSNSRSEMNVSTLELGDSALYLCASSFAGGPREQFFGPGTRLTVL.

V is TRBV7-2 and J is TRBJ2-1, with a tentative D call TRBD2 (6 bases). Trimming removed 5 bases from V and 6 bases from J, with 14 bases in between. Germline V gene data show CDR1 as SGHTA and CDR2 as FQGNSA. The CDR3 is 14 residues long. Here the CDR3 DNA reads TGTGCCAGCAGCGACGCGGGAATGACCAATGAGCAGTTCTTC. Translated: CASSDAGMTNEQFF.

The chain couples TRBV1 to TRBJ1-1; no DNA check was done on the table's D call, TRBD1. TRBV1 is a pseudogene locus. The CDR3 sequence is 20 residues long. The CDR3 reads CTSSQEPDRGQRFMNTEAFF. The CDR3 nucleotides read TGCACCAGCAGCCAAGAGCCAGACAGGGGGCAGAGGTTTATGAACACTGAAGCTTTCTTT.

This clone was recorded a few times. The chain employs TRBV7-9 and TRBJ1-5; 7 positions match TRBD1. V dropped 5 bases and J dropped 6; count of bases not matched to a gene: 7. This CDR3 has 14 residues. Germline V gives CDR1 SEHNR, CDR2 FQNEAQ (reference sequence). The CDR3 region is CASSLGQLGQPQHF. The CDR3 DNA reads TGTGCCAGCAGCCTGGGACAGCTTGGTCAGCCCCAGCATTTT.

The gene calls are TRBV3-1 (or the pseudogene TRBV3-2) and TRBJ2-7, with D maybe TRBD1 (6 bases). CDR3 length equals 12 residues. The V and J ends lost 6 bases and 6 bases respectively, with 12 bases between them. Germline CDR1 is LGHDT and CDR2 is YNNKEL (reference sequence). CDR3 coding DNA: TGTGCCAGCAGTTCAGGGGATCGCGAGCAGTACTTC. This translates into CASSSGDREQYF.

This sequence joins TRBV5-1 and TRBJ2-2, with unresolved D. Germline CDR1 SGHRS, CDR2 YFSETQ. The V end lost 4 bases, the J end lost 8 bases, and 9 bases lay between the germline ends. The CDR3 runs 12 residues. The CDR3 protein is CASSTTGGELFF. The DNA for the CDR3 is TGCGCCAGCAGCACCACCGGGGGGGAGCTGTTTTTT. Combining the CDR3 with reference TRBV5-1 and TRBJ2-2 gives the whole variable domain KAGVTQTPRYLIKTRGQQVTLSCSPISGHRSVSWYQQTPGQGLQFLFEYFSETQRNKGNFPGRFSGRQFSNSRSEMNVSTLELGDSALYLCASSTTGGELFFGEGSRLTVL.

The chain is built from TRBV6-5 and TRBJ1-6, with 10 bases fitting TRBD1. The germline CDR1 and CDR2 sequences are MNHEY and SVGAGI. The junction had 8 bases not matched to a gene; V was cut back by 2 bases and J by 10 bases. This CDR3 is built from 16 residues. CDR3 protein: CASSYATGTGDSPLHF. Written as DNA, the CDR3 is TGTGCCAGCAGTTACGCGACCGGGACAGGGGACTCACCCCTCCACTTT.

The gene calls are TRBV5-6 and TRBJ2-7; D possibly corresponds to TRBD2 (7 bases). From germline, CDR1 is SGHDT and CDR2 YYEEEE. Trimming took 4 bases from V and 3 from J, leaving 11 bases between them. The CDR3 length is 13 residues. Here the CDR3 DNA reads TGTGCCAGCAGCAGAGGGGGGGACTACGAGCAGTACTTC. The encoded protein is CASSRGGDYEQYF.

The CDR3 nucleotides read TGTGCCAGCAGCAAAGCGCTTTTACCGAGGAGCTACTACGAGCAGTACTTC. It codes for CASSKALLPRSYYEQYF. This rearrangement joins TRBV21-1 to TRBJ2-7; the D segment call TRBD2 is taken from the table without a DNA check. TRBV21-1 is a pseudogene segment. The CDR3 is 17 amino acids.

This sequence joins TRBV5-1 and TRBJ2-1; no definite D call. Looked up from germline, CDR1 is SGHRS and CDR2 is YFSETQ. V shed 4 bases and J shed 4 bases, with 6 bases lying between them. The CDR3 has 12 residues. CDR3 in amino acids: CASSPVYNEQFF. DNA for the CDR3: TGCGCCAGCAGCCCAGTTTACAATGAGCAGTTCTTC.

The rearrangement joins TRBV11-2 to TRBJ2-1; TRBD1 aligns across 8 bases. Germline CDR1 and CDR2: SGHAT and FQNNGV. The CDR3 extends over 15 amino acids. J was trimmed by 6 bases and V by 5 bases; bases with no gene match: 9. The CDR3 here is CASSPGGTGGNEQFF. CDR3 nucleotides: TGTGCCAGCAGCCCAGGGGGCACAGGGGGCAATGAGCAGTTCTTC.

The J gene is TRBJ2-1, the V gene TRBV11-1; TRBD1 aligns across 9 bases. With 1 base clipped from V and 6 bases from J, the junction kept 4 bases outside the gene matches. CDR1 and CDR2 from the germline V gene are SGHAT and FQDESV (reference sequence). The CDR3 extends over 15 amino acids. CDR3 nucleotide sequence: TGTGCCAGCAGCTTAGGGGACAGGGTTTCCAATGAGCAGTTCTTC. It specifies CASSLGDRVSNEQFF.

The chain links TRBV24-1 to TRBJ2-2; D ambiguous. Looked up from germline, CDR1 is KGHDR and CDR2 is SFDVKD. With 7 bases removed from V and 0 bases from J, the gap between germline ends came to 11 bases. The CDR3 has 15 residues. The CDR3 reads CATSAEFTNTGELFF. Here the CDR3 DNA reads TGTGCCACCAGCGCAGAATTTACGAACACCGGGGAGCTGTTTTTT.

The chain links TRBV27 to TRBJ2-2; 8 bases map to TRBD2. CDR3 length equals 16 residues. CDR1 MNHEY and CDR2 SMNVEV come from the germline V gene (reference sequence). The V segment lost 3 bases and the J segment 2 bases; nucleotides outside the gene matches: 5. This CDR3 reads CASSFLLAANTGELFF. The CDR3 DNA reads as TGTGCCAGCAGTTTCTTACTAGCGGCAAACACCGGGGAGCTGTTTTTT.

V is TRBV12-5 and J is TRBJ2-1; the match to TRBD2 covers 9 bases. CDR3 length: 17 amino acids. Germline CDR1 reads LGHNT; CDR2 reads FRNRAP. With V trimmed by 0 bases and J by 6 bases, 9 bases remained unmatched. CDR3 loop: CASGLVGGSGSFNEQFF. In nucleotides, the CDR3 is TGTGCTAGTGGTTTGGTAGGGGGTAGCGGGAGTTTCAATGAGCAGTTCTTC. The whole variable domain, remainder taken from reference TRBV12-5 and TRBJ2-1, is DARVTQTPRHKVTEMGQEVTMRCQPILGHNTVFWYRQTMMQGLELLAYFRNRAPLDDSGMPKDRFSAEMPDATLATLKIQPSEPRDSAVYFCASGLVGGSGSFNEQFFGPGTRLTVL.

This clone was seen many times. The chain combines TRBV5-1 with TRBJ2-2; D perhaps matches TRBD1 (6 bases). Germline values: CDR1 SGHRS, CDR2 YFSETQ. Between the trimmed V and J ends, which lost 4 bases and 0 bases, there was a span of 13 bases. This CDR3 has 16 amino acids. The CDR3 nucleotides are TGCGCCAGCAGCATTACAGGGTTCGCGAACACCGGGGAGCTGTTTTTT. Translating gives CASSITGFANTGELFF.

The genes are TRBV19 and TRBJ2-2; 11 nucleotides agree with TRBD1. With V trimmed by 6 bases and J by 5 bases, 5 bases remained unmatched. The CDR3 has 15 amino acids. Germline V lookup: CDR1 LNHDA, CDR2 SQIVND (reference sequence). Written as DNA, the CDR3 is TGTGCCAGTAGGGACAGGGGGCGCGGAACCGGGGAGCTGTTTTTT. Encoded protein: CASRDRGRGTGELFF.

The chain employs TRBV9 and TRBJ2-5, with a possible D match to TRBD2 (5 bases). V was pared by 2 bases and J by 5 bases, with 13 bases between. This CDR3 is 14 amino acids long. Germline CDR1 SGDLS, CDR2 YYNGEE. CDR3 in amino acids: CASSVMAGGETQYF. CDR3 DNA: TGTGCCAGCAGCGTCATGGCGGGTGGCGAGACCCAGTACTTC.